These T cell receptor beta chains were read from a single sample in a study of lymphopenia after photon versus proton radiotherapy. Using immunoSEQ multiplex PCR, the repertoire was profiled, and TCRdb retains in-frame clones only, with some absent. In the table there are around 30,000 clones, roughly 87% of which are singletons. The sequences come from peripheral blood, collected from a patient treated with proton-based radiotherapy. These receptors all stem from a woman aged 70-85 years with pancreatic cancer. Some clones in this sample may be carry-over from other donors' samples. Each CDR3 is given with its conserved first and last residue. The D gene is left open where the match is weak. Size values are once, few and many counts, or a class for expanded clones, and some rows have none.

cdr3_nt cdr3_aa v_call d_call j_call clone_size
TGTGCCAGTAATCTAGCGGCGAACACCGGGGAGCTGTTTTTT CASNLAANTGELFF TRBV19 TRBD2 TRBJ2-2 -
TGTGCCAGCAGCCCCCGGACTAGCGGGAGTGGGGAGCTGTTTTTT CASSPRTSGSGELFF TRBV11-3 TRBD2 TRBJ2-2 -
TGTGCCAGCAGCTTAGATTACCCAAGCTCCTACGAGCAGTACTTC CASSLDYPSSYEQYF TRBV11-2 - TRBJ2-7 -
TGTGCCAGTAGTATGGGGGCACGGCAGTGGAATGAGCAGTTCTTC CASSMGARQWNEQFF TRBV19 - TRBJ2-1 -
TGCAGCGTTGAAGGGGGGGGTCCCGAAGCTTTCTTT CSVEGGGPEAFF TRBV29-1 - TRBJ1-1 -
TGCAGCGCGACCGGGACAGGGGGCTTCGTTTCGGATGGCTACACCTTC CSATGTGGFVSDGYTF TRBV29-1 TRBD1 TRBJ1-2 -
TGTGCCAGCAGCTACGGACAGGGGTATACGCAGTATTTT CASSYGQGYTQYF TRBV4-2 TRBD1 TRBJ2-3 -
TGTGCCAGCAGCTCCGGACAGGGGCCGTCCTACGAGCAGTACTTC CASSSGQGPSYEQYF TRBV13 TRBD1 TRBJ2-7 -
TGTGCCAGCCGGACACGAACTAGCGGGAGTAACGAGCAGTACTTC CASRTRTSGSNEQYF TRBV28 TRBD2 TRBJ2-7 -
TGTGCCAGCAGCTTATCTAGCGGGGGCTCCTACAATGAGCAGTTCTTC CASSLSSGGSYNEQFF TRBV7-3 TRBD2 TRBJ2-1 -
TGCGCCAGCAGCGGACAGCATAGCAATCAGCCCCAGCATTTT CASSGQHSNQPQHF TRBV10-1 - TRBJ1-5 -
TGTGCCAGCAGCTCTCGGGACAGCCCTTTGTGGGAAAAACTGTTTTTT CASSSRDSPLWEKLFF TRBV11-2 TRBD1 TRBJ1-4 -
TGTGCCAGCAGTCTCCAGACAGGGCTACTAGCGGGAGAAGTCTACGAGCAGTACTTC CASSLQTGLLAGEVYEQYF TRBV27 TRBD2 TRBJ2-7 -
TGTGCCAGCGAGGAGAGCTCCTACAATGAGCAGTTCTTC CASEESSYNEQFF TRBV7-9 - TRBJ2-1 -
TGTGCCAGCAGCAAAGGACGGAGGGGTTATAGCAATCAGCCCCAGCATTTT CASSKGRRGYSNQPQHF TRBV21-1 - TRBJ1-5 -
TGTGCCTGGAGTGCCTTAAGGGGGAGCTCTGGAAACACCATATATTTT CAWSALRGSSGNTIYF TRBV30 - TRBJ1-3 -
TGTGCCTGGAGGTTTGGGCTAGCGGGTACCGAGCAGTACTTC CAWRFGLAGTEQYF TRBV30 TRBD2 TRBJ2-7 -
TGTGCCAGCAGTTACGGGCGTGACCCTACAGATACGCAGTATTTT CASSYGRDPTDTQYF TRBV6-6 - TRBJ2-3 -
TGTGCCAGCAGCTTAGGGGACAGTCTCTACGAGCAGTACTTC CASSLGDSLYEQYF TRBV11-2 TRBD1 TRBJ2-7 -
TGTGCCAGCAGCCAAGCGGGGAACGAGCAGTACTTC CASSQAGNEQYF TRBV21-1 - TRBJ2-7 -
TGTGCCAGCAGTTACGGGGCGGGGAAAGCCTACGAGCAGTACTTC CASSYGAGKAYEQYF TRBV6-6 - TRBJ2-7 -
TGTGCCAGCAGTTTATCGGAGGCGTCTGGAGCTTTCTTT CASSLSEASGAFF TRBV27 - TRBJ1-1 once
TGTGCCAGCAGCTTTGCACCCGGGACATTGGAAAAACTGTTTTTT CASSFAPGTLEKLFF TRBV7-9 - TRBJ1-4 -
TGTGCCAGCAGGGGAAGCTCCTACGAGCAGTACTTC CASRGSSYEQYF TRBV2 - TRBJ2-7 -
TGTGCCAGCAGCTTGACAGGGGGGAACTACGAGCAGTACTTC CASSLTGGNYEQYF TRBV11-2 TRBD1 TRBJ2-7 -
TGTGCCAGCAGCCCGGGACTAGCGGAGGCCTACGAGCAGTACTTC CASSPGLAEAYEQYF TRBV5-5 TRBD2 TRBJ2-7 -
TGTGCCAGCAGTTACTCCCGACAGGCGATGAACACTGAAGCTTTCTTT CASSYSRQAMNTEAFF TRBV6-5 - TRBJ1-1 -
TGCGCCAGCAGCCCCCGGGGAGAGAACACTGAAGCTTTCTTT CASSPRGENTEAFF TRBV5-1 - TRBJ1-1 -
TGTGCCAGCAGTTTAAATGGACTAGCGGGAGCTGATACGCAGTATTTT CASSLNGLAGADTQYF TRBV28 TRBD2 TRBJ2-3 -
TGTGCCAGTCATGGGGGACGTCACGGGGAGCTGTTTTTT CASHGGRHGELFF TRBV19 - TRBJ2-2 once
TGTGCCAGCAGTGAAACATCCATCGGGCTAGCCAAAAACATTCAGTACTTC CASSETSIGLAKNIQYF TRBV28 - TRBJ2-4 -
TGTGCCAGCACTAGGAAGGGGAATGCTGCTGAAGCTTTCTTT CASTRKGNAAEAFF TRBV11-2 - TRBJ1-1 -
TGTGCCAGCAGTTGGGGGCGGGTATCTGGGGCCAACGTCCTGACTTTC CASSWGRVSGANVLTF TRBV6-5 - TRBJ2-6 -
TGTGCCAGCAGCTTACCACAGGGGGAGGTTTTCAATGAGCAGTTCTTC CASSLPQGEVFNEQFF TRBV7-9 TRBD1 TRBJ2-1 -
TGTGCCAGCAATTTAAGGGCCGGACAGCACTCTGGAAACACCATATATTTT CASNLRAGQHSGNTIYF TRBV2 - TRBJ1-3 -
TGTGCCAGCAACGTCTACCACACAGATACGCAGTATTTT CASNVYHTDTQYF TRBV2 - TRBJ2-3 -
TGTGCCAGCAGACTCCGGGACAGGGAAGGGGATGAGCAGTTCTTC CASRLRDREGDEQFF TRBV14 TRBD1 TRBJ2-1 -
TGTGCCAGTAGCTCTCCCCCGACTAGCGGGAATGTGGAGACCCAGTACTTC CASSSPPTSGNVETQYF TRBV19 TRBD2 TRBJ2-5 -
TGCGCCAGCAGCCAGGTAGTCGGGGGAACTGAAGCTTTCTTT CASSQVVGGTEAFF TRBV4-1 - TRBJ1-1 -
TGTGCCTGGAGTGTACGTGGCGGCTCCTACAATGAGCAGTTCTTC CAWSVRGGSYNEQFF TRBV30 - TRBJ2-1 -
TGTGCCAGTACTCTCTCGAGGTCATCGGAGACCCAGTACTTC CASTLSRSSETQYF TRBV19 - TRBJ2-5 -
TGTGCCAGCAGCTTAGCGCTATGGGGGGATGAGCAGTTCTTC CASSLALWGDEQFF TRBV7-8 - TRBJ2-1 -
TGCAGCGTTGAATGCCCCCCGGGACAGGGGGCTTCCTACAATGAGCAGTTCTTC CSVECPPGQGASYNEQFF TRBV29-1 TRBD1 TRBJ2-1 -
TGTGCCAGCTCACCACCGGGAGATCCCACGCAGAATGAGCAGTTCTTC CASSPPGDPTQNEQFF TRBV18 - TRBJ2-1 -